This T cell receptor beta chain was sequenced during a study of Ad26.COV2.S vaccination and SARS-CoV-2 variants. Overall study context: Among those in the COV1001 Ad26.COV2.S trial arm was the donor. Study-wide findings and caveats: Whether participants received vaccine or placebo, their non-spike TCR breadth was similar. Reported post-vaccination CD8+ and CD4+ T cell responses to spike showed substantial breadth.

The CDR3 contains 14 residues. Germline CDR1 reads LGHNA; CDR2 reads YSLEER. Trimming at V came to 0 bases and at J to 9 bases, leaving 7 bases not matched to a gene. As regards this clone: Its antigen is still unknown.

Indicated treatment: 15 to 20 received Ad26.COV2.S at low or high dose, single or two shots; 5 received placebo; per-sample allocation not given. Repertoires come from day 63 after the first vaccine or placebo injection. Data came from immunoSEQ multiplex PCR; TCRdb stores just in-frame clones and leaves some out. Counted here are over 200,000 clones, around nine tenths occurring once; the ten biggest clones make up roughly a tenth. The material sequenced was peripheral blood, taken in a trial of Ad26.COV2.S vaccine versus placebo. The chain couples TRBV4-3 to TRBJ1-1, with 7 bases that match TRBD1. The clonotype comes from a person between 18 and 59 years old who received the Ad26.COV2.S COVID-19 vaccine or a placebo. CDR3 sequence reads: CASSQESAGGKAFF. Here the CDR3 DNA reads TGCGCCAGCAGCCAAGAGTCAGCAGGGGGTAAAGCTTTCTTT.